These 8 T cell receptor beta chains came from one sample sequenced in a study of spatial heterogeneity in lung cancer. Time point described: sample taken at primary tumor resection. Material for sequencing was whole RNA from tumor, nontumor lung or frozen PBMC, left unsorted. Each CDR3 protein gets one entry after TCRdb re-called the 5' RACE reads with MiXCR. This sample yields roughly 79,000 distinct CDR3 sequences, of which roughly 12% are seen a single time; 4.6% belongs to the top ten. This sample comprised PBMCs, obtained at surgery. The source of these receptors is a male donor with early-stage non-small cell lung cancer.

The chain employs TRBV5-5 and TRBJ2-5, with 7 bases identical to TRBD2. V trimming: 4 bases; J trimming: 5 bases; junction bases outside the gene matches: 8. The CDR3 is 14 residues long. Germline CDR1 and CDR2: SGHKS and YYEKEE (reference sequence). The CDR3 protein is CASSPKAGVETQYF. The CDR3 DNA reads TGTGCCAGCAGCCCCAAGGCGGGGGTGGAGACCCAGTACTTC.

V and J are TRBV5-5 and TRBJ2-4; D unclear. V shed 0 bases and J shed 9 bases, with 13 bases lying between them. Germline assignment: CDR1 SGHKS and CDR2 YYEKEE (reference sequence). The CDR3 is made up of 14 amino acids. DNA for the CDR3: TGTGCCAGCAGCTTGGCCGGCTCGGACGGCATTCAGTACTTC. This translates into CASSLAGSDGIQYF.

The V and J genes are TRBV20-1 and TRBJ2-2, with TRBD1 matching over 8 bases. Germline-derived CDR1 and CDR2 are DFQATT and SNEGSKA (reference sequence). The CDR3 has 17 amino acids. Trimming at V came to 0 bases and at J to 1 base, leaving 7 bases not matched to a gene. DNA of the CDR3: TGCAGTGCTAGAGATCTGGACAGGGTGGGGAACACCGGGGAGCTGTTTTTT. Translated: CSARDLDRVGNTGELFF.

The genes are TRBV20-1 and TRBJ2-7, with D uncertain. Germline V gene data show CDR1 as DFQATT and CDR2 as SNEGSKA (reference sequence). The CDR3 spans 15 residues. The V and J ends lost 0 bases and 1 base respectively, with 13 bases between them. CDR3 bases: TGCAGTGCTAGAGATATGGGGAAACTTTCCTACGAGCAGTACTTC. As protein: CSARDMGKLSYEQYF.

This chain uses TRBV5-1 with TRBJ1-2, with D perhaps TRBD1 (5 bases). The CDR3 loop spans 13 amino acids. CDR1 is SGHRS, CDR2 YFSETQ, per germline. V was pared by 1 base and J by 4 bases, with 8 bases between. The CDR3 nucleotides read TGCGCCAGCAGCTTGAGGGGAACCTATGGCTACACCTTC. This encodes CASSLRGTYGYTF. The full variable domain, completed using reference TRBV5-1 and TRBJ1-2, is KAGVTQTPRYLIKTRGQQVTLSCSPISGHRSVSWYQQTPGQGLQFLFEYFSETQRNKGNFPGRFSGRQFSNSRSEMNVSTLELGDSALYLCASSLRGTYGYTFGSGTRLTVV.

CDR3 nucleotides: TGTGCCAGTAGTGCGACACAGGGTAAAAGCACAGATACGCAGTATTTT. Residues: CASSATQGKSTDTQYF. This sequence joins TRBV19 and TRBJ2-3; D possibly corresponds to TRBD1 (6 bases). Per the germline V gene, CDR1 is LNHDA and CDR2 is SQIVND (reference sequence). The V end lost 5 bases, the J end lost 0 bases, and 15 bases lay between the germline ends. The CDR3 totals 16 residues. The full variable domain, in which reference TRBV19 and TRBJ2-3 provide the parts outside the CDR3, is DGGITQSPKYLFRKEGQNVTLSCEQNLNHDAMYWYRQDPGQGLRLIYYSQIVNDFQKGDIAEGYSVSREKKESFPLTVTSAQKNPTAFYLCASSATQGKSTDTQYFGPGTRLTVL.

The V and J genes are TRBV27 and TRBJ1-1, with a possible D match to TRBD1 (6 bases). Germline V lookup: CDR1 MNHEY, CDR2 SMNVEV (reference sequence). V shed 4 bases and J shed 5 bases, with 14 bases lying between them. This CDR3 has 14 amino acids. The CDR3 sequence is CASSSLQGWTEAFF. CDR3 DNA sequence: TGTGCCAGCAGTTCGCTACAGGGTTGGACTGAAGCTTTCTTT.

Only a few counts were recorded for this clonotype. The CDR3 DNA reads as TGTGCCAGCAGGCAAACCCTCTCTGGGGCCAACGTCCTGACTTTC. Its translation: CASRQTLSGANVLTF. V gene TRBV6-2 or TRBV6-3 combines with J gene TRBJ2-6; the D is unclear. CDR1 MNHEY and CDR2 SVGEGT come from the germline V gene. CDR3 length: 15 amino acids. Between the trimmed V and J ends, which lost 6 bases and 0 bases, there was a span of 9 bases.